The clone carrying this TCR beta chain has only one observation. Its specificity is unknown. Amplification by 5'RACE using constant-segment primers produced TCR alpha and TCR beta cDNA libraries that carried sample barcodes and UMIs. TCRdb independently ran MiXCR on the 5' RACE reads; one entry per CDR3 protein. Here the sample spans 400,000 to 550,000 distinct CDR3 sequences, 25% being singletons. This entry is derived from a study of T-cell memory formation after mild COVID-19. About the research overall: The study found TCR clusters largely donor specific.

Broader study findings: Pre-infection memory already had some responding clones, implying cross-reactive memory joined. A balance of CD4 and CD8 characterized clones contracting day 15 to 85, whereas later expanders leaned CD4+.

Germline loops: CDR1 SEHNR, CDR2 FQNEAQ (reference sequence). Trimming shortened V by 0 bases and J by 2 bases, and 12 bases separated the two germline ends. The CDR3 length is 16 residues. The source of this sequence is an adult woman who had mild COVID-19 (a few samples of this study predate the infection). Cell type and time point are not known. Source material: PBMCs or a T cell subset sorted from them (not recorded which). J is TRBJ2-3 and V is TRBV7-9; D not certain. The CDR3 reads CASSLAGFRLTDTQYF. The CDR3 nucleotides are TGTGCCAGCAGCTTAGCGGGGTTTAGACTCACAGATACGCAGTATTTT.